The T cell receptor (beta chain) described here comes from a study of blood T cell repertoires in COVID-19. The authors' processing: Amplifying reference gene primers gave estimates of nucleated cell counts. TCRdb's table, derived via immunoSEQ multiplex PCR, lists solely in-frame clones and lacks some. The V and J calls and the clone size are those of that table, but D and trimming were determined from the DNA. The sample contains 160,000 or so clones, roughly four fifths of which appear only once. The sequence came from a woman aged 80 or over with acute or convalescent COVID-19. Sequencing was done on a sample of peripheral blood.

CDR3 residues: CASSQVFQGGTEAFF. CDR3 in DNA: TGTGCCAGCAGCCAAGTTTTCCAGGGAGGAACTGAAGCTTTCTTT. The gene calls are TRBV4-2 and TRBJ1-1, with D possibly matching TRBD1 (5 bases). Germline V gives CDR1 LGHNA, CDR2 YNFKEQ. The CDR3 is 15 residues long. Trimming left V 1 base short and J 5 bases short, with 14 bases between.